The source of this T cell receptor (beta chain) is a study of blood T cells in healthy people across ages. Total RNA was isolated from each sample in quantities of at least 5 micrograms. A note on this clonotype: The antigen is undetermined.

The study, taken as a whole, reports: Strongly correlated with naive T cell percentage was TCR beta diversity.

A J-beta primer mix and a sample-barcoded 5' primer were used in a second PCR of roughly 6 to 11 cycles. MiXCR was run by TCRdb on the 5' RACE reads, yielding one entry per CDR3 protein. This sample has 550,000 to 700,000 distinct CDR3 sequences, with roughly 29% found just once. This CDR3 is built from 12 residues. The V end was cut by 4 bases, the J end by 5 bases, with 8 bases between. Germline V gene data show CDR1 as MNHEY and CDR2 as SMNVEV (reference sequence). The chain is built from TRBV27 and TRBJ1-1; D remains unclear. Specimen: blood. This clonotype was obtained from a woman in her seventies in good health. This CDR3 reads CASSSHRTEAFF. The CDR3 nucleotides read TGTGCCAGCAGTTCCCATAGGACTGAAGCTTTCTTT.